The 28 T cell receptor beta chains in this list originate from one sample, sequenced in a study of T cells in Graves' hyperthyroidism and ophthalmopathy. Amplification targeted TCR beta CDR3 regions from RNA transcripts. First-round RT-PCR targeting the TCR CDR3 was performed with the HTBI primer set. TCRdb analysed the multiplex PCR reads with MiXCR anew, one entry per CDR3 protein. Of 560,000 or so distinct CDR3 sequences listed, roughly 46% are singletons. Sequenced: peripheral blood or thyroid tissue (not recorded which). These receptor sequences come from a woman aged 18-29 years with Graves' hyperthyroidism.

This clonotype was counted between two and nine times. The V gene is TRBV20-1, the J gene TRBJ2-5; 13 bases fit TRBD2. The length of the CDR3 is 17 residues. The trim removed 3 bases at V and 1 base at J, leaving 8 bases unmatched. Germline CDR1 reads DFQATT; CDR2 reads SNEGSKA (reference sequence). Here the CDR3 DNA reads TGCAGTGCTAGTGGGACAGGACTAGCGGGAGTCCAAGAGACCCAGTACTTC. Translating gives CSASGTGLAGVQETQYF.

This sequence joins TRBV7-2 and TRBJ2-7, with D tentatively TRBD2 (6 bases). V lost 3 bases, J lost 3 bases, and 9 bases lay in between. The CDR3 is 13 amino acids. In germline, CDR1 is SGHTA, CDR2 FQGNSA. The CDR3 DNA reads TGTGCCAGCAGCTTTGACGGGGGCTACGAGCAGTACTTC. Its translation is CASSFDGGYEQYF.

The J gene is TRBJ1-1, the V gene TRBV10-3, with a tentative D call TRBD1 (5 bases). The V and J ends lost 4 bases and 2 bases respectively, with 14 bases between them. Per the germline V gene, CDR1 is ENHRY and CDR2 is SYGVKD. CDR3 length: 15 residues. The CDR3 reads CAISGLEGINTEAFF. As DNA, the CDR3 is TGTGCCATCAGTGGCCTCGAGGGGATTAACACTGAAGCTTTCTTT.

V usage is TRBV7-9 and J usage is TRBJ2-7; no firm D call. Per the germline V gene, CDR1 is SEHNR and CDR2 is FQNEAQ (reference sequence). The CDR3 is made up of 14 amino acids. V gave up 5 bases and J gave up 7 bases, with 18 bases separating them. CDR3 region: CASSPTRSYNEQYF. The CDR3 nucleotides are TGTGCCAGCAGCCCGACCCGTTCCTACAATGAGCAGTACTTC.

The V call is TRBV29-1, the J call TRBJ2-7; TRBD2 matches at 12 bases. After removal of 5 bases from V and 1 base from J, the junction contained 6 bases not matched to a gene. This CDR3 has 15 residues. Germline CDR1 and CDR2: SQVTM and ANQGSEA. CDR3 in amino acids: CSVQLTSGGSYEQYF. CDR3 nucleotides: TGCAGCGTTCAGTTGACTAGCGGGGGATCCTACGAGCAGTACTTC.

The chain combines TRBV25-1 with TRBJ2-5, with D possibly TRBD1 on 6 matching bases. The CDR3 loop spans 16 amino acids. Looked up from germline, CDR1 is MGHDK and CDR2 is SYGVNS. Trimming cost V 6 bases and J 5 bases, with 22 bases left between them. This CDR3 is CASSPGVSDLGETQYF. CDR3 nucleotide sequence: TGTGCCAGCAGCCCAGGGGTTTCCGACCTCGGGGAGACCCAGTACTTC.

The rearrangement links TRBV2 to TRBJ1-2, with 7 bases aligning to TRBD1. CDR1 and CDR2 (germline): SNHLY, FYNNEI. The CDR3 has 16 amino acids. J gave up 7 bases and V 4 bases, and 15 bases lay outside the gene matches. The CDR3 DNA reads as TGTGCCAGCAGTGCCTTAGGGACAGAGCCCCTTCTTGGCTACACCTTC. This gives the protein CASSALGTEPLLGYTF.

This clonotype was counted a few times. The chain couples TRBV20-1 to TRBJ1-6, with 9 bases that match TRBD1. This CDR3 contains 14 residues. The trim removed 2 bases at V and 7 bases at J, leaving 3 bases unmatched. Germline CDR1 DFQATT, CDR2 SNEGSKA (reference sequence). The CDR3 bases are TGCAGTGCTAGAACCGGGACAGGGAATTCACCCCTCCACTTT. This translates into CSARTGTGNSPLHF.

This clonotype has a count of ten or more. This chain uses TRBV10-3 with TRBJ1-5; the match to TRBD1 covers 7 bases. The CDR3 length is 15 residues. Germline-derived CDR1 and CDR2 are ENHRY and SYGVKD. V lost 11 bases to trimming and J lost 0 bases; unmatched junction nucleotides: 10. The CDR3 reads CAVGTDRYSNQPQHF. CDR3 DNA: TGTGCCGTCGGGACAGACAGATATAGCAATCAGCCCCAGCATTTT.

The rearrangement joins TRBV25-1 to TRBJ2-2; 9 nucleotides align to TRBD2. Germline V gene sequence: CDR1 MGHDK, CDR2 SYGVNS. CDR3 length: 18 residues. The DNA for the CDR3 is TGTGCTAGTGGTCCAATTACTAGCGGGCCGCGGAATGGCGGGGAGCTGTTTTTT. This gives the protein CASGPITSGPRNGGELFF.

J is TRBJ1-1 and V is TRBV7-2; D unresolved. The length of the CDR3 is 14 residues. CDR1 is SGHTA, CDR2 FQGNSA, per germline. V was trimmed by 6 bases and J by 4 bases, leaving 15 bases between them. The CDR3 is CASSPLSRTTEAFF. Here the CDR3 DNA reads TGTGCCAGCAGTCCGCTCAGCCGTACCACTGAAGCTTTCTTT.

This clonotype was observed a few times. The V gene is TRBV7-6, the J gene TRBJ1-4; unclear D gene. Germline V lookup: CDR1 SGHVS, CDR2 FNYEAQ. The germline V and J ends were trimmed by 5 bases and 8 bases, with 12 bases remaining between them. The CDR3 contains 13 residues. The CDR3: CASSTPGNEKLFF. The CDR3 DNA sequence: TGTGCCAGCAGCACTCCTGGTAACGAAAAACTGTTTTTT.

This rearrangement joins TRBV11-2 to TRBJ2-6; D not certain. V dropped 1 base and J dropped 10 bases, with 11 bases sitting between them. The CDR3 spans 14 residues. CDR1 and CDR2 from the germline V gene are SGHAT and FQNNGV. CDR3 loop: CASSLVSAANVLTF. The DNA of the CDR3 is TGTGCCAGCAGCTTAGTCTCAGCAGCAAACGTCCTGACTTTC.

The chain carries TRBV4-1 and TRBJ2-6; D not certain. V was cut by 1 base and J by 2 bases, with 12 bases left in between. This CDR3 is built from 17 residues. Germline V gene data show CDR1 as MGHRA and CDR2 as YSYEKL. The CDR3 DNA is TGCGCCAGCAGCCAAGTCTTGGTTTCTACTGGGGCCAACGTCCTGACTTTC. Amino acid sequence: CASSQVLVSTGANVLTF.

The CDR3 DNA reads as TGTGCCAGCAGTTACTCCGACAGCCATAACTATGGCTACACCTTC. Its translation: CASSYSDSHNYGYTF. The chain is built from TRBV6-5 and TRBJ1-2; D may be TRBD1 (5 bases). Deletions cut 0 bases from V and 1 base from J, with 9 bases between. Germline loops: CDR1 MNHEY, CDR2 SVGAGI. The CDR3 has 15 amino acids.

This clonotype has a count of ten or more. The chain couples TRBV29-1 to TRBJ1-1; D gene unclear. The CDR3 sequence is 14 residues long. The V and J ends lost 8 bases and 3 bases respectively, with 19 bases between them. Looked up from germline, CDR1 is SQVTM and CDR2 is ANQGSEA. The CDR3 loop is CSSVLGNRDTEAFF. The CDR3 DNA is TGCAGCAGCGTTCTCGGGAACCGGGACACTGAAGCTTTCTTT.

A remark on this clonotype: A read error may account for a junction end that differs from germline. This chain joins TRBV15 and TRBJ1-2; D may be TRBD1 (6 bases). Germline V lookup: CDR1 LNHNV, CDR2 YYDKDF (reference sequence). The CDR3 covers 16 residues. The CDR3 reads CATSSWRDTGGYGYTF. In DNA form, the CDR3 reads TGTGCCACCAGCAGCTGGAGGGACACCGGGGGATATGGGTACACCTTC.

Many counts were recorded for this clonotype. The rearrangement joins TRBV20-1 to TRBJ2-5; 8 bases fit TRBD1. Germline V lookup: CDR1 DFQATT, CDR2 SNEGSKA (reference sequence). The CDR3 loop spans 13 amino acids. Losses at the gene ends were 5 bases for V and 3 bases for J; bases not matched to a gene: 5. The CDR3 DNA reads as TGCAGTGCTTTCCAGGACAGGGAAGAGACCCAGTACTTC. It yields the protein CSAFQDREETQYF.

This clonotype was observed a handful of times. This rearrangement joins TRBV9 to TRBJ2-7; 15 bases map to TRBD2. Germline CDR1 SGDLS, CDR2 YYNGEE. The V gene end was trimmed by 4 bases and the J gene end by 0 bases; junction bases not matched to a gene: 5. CDR3 length equals 17 residues. Here the CDR3 reads CASSSGTSGRTSYEQYF. For the CDR3, the DNA is TGTGCCAGCAGCAGCGGGACTAGCGGGAGGACCTCCTACGAGCAGTACTTC.

This clonotype was observed a few times. The chain couples TRBV5-1 to TRBJ1-1; D remains ambiguous. Per germline, CDR1 SGHRS and CDR2 YFSETQ. The CDR3 consists of 14 residues. Between the trimmed V and J ends, which lost 3 bases and 10 bases, there was a span of 19 bases. Here the CDR3 reads CASSYSISTTGAFF. CDR3 coding DNA: TGCGCCAGCAGCTACTCGATTAGTACTACGGGAGCTTTCTTT.

This clonotype was seen just once. The gene calls are TRBV15 and TRBJ1-4, with a possible D match to TRBD1 (6 bases). V lost 3 bases and J 4 bases, leaving 9 bases between the germline ends. Germline CDR1 is LNHNV and CDR2 is YYDKDF (reference sequence). CDR3 length equals 14 residues. CDR3 loop: CATSRNRVNEKLFF. CDR3 in DNA: TGTGCCACCAGCAGGAACAGGGTTAATGAAAAACTGTTTTTT.

This clonotype was seen ten or more times. J is TRBJ2-5 and V is TRBV29-1; 10 bases map to TRBD2. This CDR3 contains 15 residues. The germline CDR1 and CDR2 sequences are SQVTM and ANQGSEA. The J segment lost 5 bases and the V segment lost 2 bases, leaving 8 bases of the junction unmatched. The CDR3 nucleotides read TGCAGCGTTGAAAGTCTAGCGGGAGCAGGGGAGACCCAGTACTTC. Encoded protein: CSVESLAGAGETQYF.

In this sample, this clonotype turned up many times. The chain is built from TRBV24-1 and TRBJ1-2; perhaps TRBD1 as D (6 bases). CDR1 and CDR2 from the germline V gene are KGHDR and SFDVKD. The CDR3 extends over 13 amino acids. V lost 7 bases to trimming and J lost 4 bases, with 12 bases between them. CDR3 nucleotides: TGTGCCACCAGCACCGGGGGCTTCTATGGCTACACCTTC. The encoded protein is CATSTGGFYGYTF.

To note about this clonotype: One end of the junction varies from germline; a read error may be responsible. This chain connects TRBV11-3 to TRBJ1-6; tentatively, D is TRBD1 (5 bases). The CDR3 contains 19 residues. Germline-derived CDR1 and CDR2 are SGHNT and YENEEA. CDR3 in DNA: TGTGCCAGCAGCCTAGACTACCAGGGTGGCGGGGACTTTAATTCACCCCTCCACTTT. It encodes CASSLDYQGGGDFNSPLHF. Based on the CDR3 plus reference TRBV11-3 and TRBJ1-6, the full variable domain is EAGVVQSPRYKIIEKKQPVAFWCNPISGHNTLYWYLQNLGQGPELLIRYENEEAVDDSQLPKDRFSAERLKGVDSTLKIQPAELGDSAVYLCASSLDYQGGGDFNSPLHFGNGTRLTVT.

The chain uses TRBV9 and TRBJ1-4, with 8 positions matching TRBD1. The V and J ends lost 3 bases and 5 bases, in that order; junction bases with no gene match: 6. The germline gives CDR1 SGDLS, CDR2 YYNGEE. The CDR3 consists of 15 residues. The CDR3, as DNA: TGTGCCAGCAGCGCATTCAGGGGGCGAAATGAAAAACTGTTTTTT. Translated, it gives CASSAFRGRNEKLFF.

V usage is TRBV10-3 and J usage is TRBJ1-6; D may be TRBD1 (5 bases). CDR3 length equals 15 residues. With 10 bases removed from V and 5 bases from J, the gap between germline ends came to 18 bases. Looked up from germline, CDR1 is ENHRY and CDR2 is SYGVKD. CDR3 amino acids: CASTPRDADNSPLHF. CDR3 bases: TGTGCCAGCACCCCCCGGGACGCCGATAATTCACCCCTCCACTTT.

J is TRBJ1-1 and V is TRBV9, with a tentative D call TRBD1 (5 bases). This CDR3 region has 11 residues. Trimming took off 3 bases at V and 11 bases at J, with 11 bases between the two ends. In germline, CDR1 is SGDLS, CDR2 YYNGEE. In DNA, the CDR3 is TGTGCCAGCAGCGAAGGCGGGGACGCTTTCTTT. Amino acid sequence: CASSEGGDAFF.

The chain has TRBV2 and TRBJ1-3; TRBD1 is a possible D gene (5 bases). Trimming removed 8 bases from V and 0 bases from J, with 8 bases in between. The V gene's germline CDR1 is SNHLY and CDR2 FYNNEI. The CDR3 extends over 13 amino acids. The CDR3 DNA sequence: TGTGCCAGCGGGGGGGGCTCTGGAAACACCATATATTTT. This translates into CASGGGSGNTIYF.